This T cell receptor (beta chain) was recovered during a study of PD-1 blockade in mismatch repair-deficient tumors. About the research overall: Patients had more than ten mismatch repair-deficient cancer types, all previously treated and progressing. Study observations and caveats: Tumor-resident clones, often absent from pretreatment blood, expanded after pembrolizumab and then contracted.

As for this clone: Its antigen is still unknown.

Libraries were prepared by immunoSEQ multiplex PCR; TCRdb keeps only in-frame clonotypes and omits some of them. The top ten hold approximately 6.7% of the sample, which has around 100,000 clones, 82% seen once. In germline, CDR1 is LGHNA, CDR2 YSLEER. The CDR3 consists of 15 residues. V lost 4 bases, J lost 6 bases, and 16 bases lay in between. This TCR derives from an adult with mismatch repair-deficient cancer. This material consisted of peripheral blood, taken approximately 8 months after starting pembrolizumab. The chain uses TRBV4-3 and TRBJ2-1, with a possible D match to TRBD1 (5 bases). The DNA for the CDR3 is TGCGCCAGCAGCCCCGGACATAGTAGGGCCAATGAGCAGTTCTTC. Translated: CASSPGHSRANEQFF.